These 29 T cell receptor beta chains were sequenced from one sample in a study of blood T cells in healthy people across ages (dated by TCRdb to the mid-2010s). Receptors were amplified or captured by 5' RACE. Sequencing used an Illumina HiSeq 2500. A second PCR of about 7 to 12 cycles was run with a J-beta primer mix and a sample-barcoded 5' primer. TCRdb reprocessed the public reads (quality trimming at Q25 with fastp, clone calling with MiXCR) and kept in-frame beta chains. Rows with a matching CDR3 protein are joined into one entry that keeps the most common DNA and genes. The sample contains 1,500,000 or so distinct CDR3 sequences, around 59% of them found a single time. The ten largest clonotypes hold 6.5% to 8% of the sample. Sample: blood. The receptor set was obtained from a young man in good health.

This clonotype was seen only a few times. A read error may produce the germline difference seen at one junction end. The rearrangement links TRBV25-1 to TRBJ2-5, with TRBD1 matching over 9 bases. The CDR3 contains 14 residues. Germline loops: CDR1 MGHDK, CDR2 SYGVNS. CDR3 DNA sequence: TGTGCCAGCAGGGAATGGACAGGGGAAGAGACCCAGTACTTC. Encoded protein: CASREWTGEETQYF.

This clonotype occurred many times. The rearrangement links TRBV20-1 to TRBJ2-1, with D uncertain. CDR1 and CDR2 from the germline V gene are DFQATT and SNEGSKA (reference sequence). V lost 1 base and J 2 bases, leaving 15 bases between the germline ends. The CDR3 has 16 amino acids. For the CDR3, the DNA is TGCAGTGCTAGAGGATCTTTGCGGCCTACCTACAATGAGCAGTTCTTC. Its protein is CSARGSLRPTYNEQFF.

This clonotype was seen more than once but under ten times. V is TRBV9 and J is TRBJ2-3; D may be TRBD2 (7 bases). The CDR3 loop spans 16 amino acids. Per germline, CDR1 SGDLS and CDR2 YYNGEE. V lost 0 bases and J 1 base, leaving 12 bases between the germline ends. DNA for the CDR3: TGTGCCAGCAGCGTAGATTTCGGGGGGCGCACAGATACGCAGTATTTT. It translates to CASSVDFGGRTDTQYF.

The CDR3 DNA reads TGCGCCAGCAGCAGTCTAGCCCCCGACGAGCAGTACTTC. Translating it yields CASSSLAPDEQYF. The V call is TRBV5-1, the J call TRBJ2-4, with a tentative D call TRBD2 (5 bases). Gene TRBJ2-7 matches the end of the DNA better, so the J call may be wrong. Germline CDR1 and CDR2: SGHRS and YFSETQ. CDR3 length: 13 amino acids.

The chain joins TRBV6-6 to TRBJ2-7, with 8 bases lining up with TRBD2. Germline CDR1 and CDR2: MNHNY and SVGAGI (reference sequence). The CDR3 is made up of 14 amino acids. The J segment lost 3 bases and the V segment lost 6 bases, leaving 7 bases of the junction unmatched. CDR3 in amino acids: CASRPAGDGYEQYF. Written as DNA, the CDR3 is TGTGCCAGCAGACCAGCGGGAGACGGCTACGAGCAGTACTTC.

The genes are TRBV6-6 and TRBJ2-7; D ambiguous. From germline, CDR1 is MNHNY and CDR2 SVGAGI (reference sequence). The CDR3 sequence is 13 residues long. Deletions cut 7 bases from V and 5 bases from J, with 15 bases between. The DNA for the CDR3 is TGTGCCAGCAAAGAAAGAATCACCGACGAGCAGTACTTC. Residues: CASKERITDEQYF.

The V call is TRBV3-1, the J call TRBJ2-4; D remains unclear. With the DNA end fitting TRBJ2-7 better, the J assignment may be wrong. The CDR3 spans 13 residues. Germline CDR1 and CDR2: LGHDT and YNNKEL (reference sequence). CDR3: CASSQKGTYEQYF. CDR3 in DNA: TGTGCCAGCAGCCAAAAGGGAACATACGAGCAGTACTTC.

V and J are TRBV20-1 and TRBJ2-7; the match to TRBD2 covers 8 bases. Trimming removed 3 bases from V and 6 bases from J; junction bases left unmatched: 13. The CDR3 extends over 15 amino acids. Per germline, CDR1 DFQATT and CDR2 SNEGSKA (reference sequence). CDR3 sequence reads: CSARPRGGLISEQYF. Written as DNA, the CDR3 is TGCAGTGCTAGGCCTCGGGGGGGCCTTATTTCCGAGCAGTACTTC.

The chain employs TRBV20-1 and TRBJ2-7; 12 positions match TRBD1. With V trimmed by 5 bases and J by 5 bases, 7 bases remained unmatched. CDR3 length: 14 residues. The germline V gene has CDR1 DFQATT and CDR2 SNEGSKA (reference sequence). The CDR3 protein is CSAPGGQGANEQYF. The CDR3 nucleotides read TGCAGTGCTCCCGGGGGACAGGGGGCCAACGAGCAGTACTTC.

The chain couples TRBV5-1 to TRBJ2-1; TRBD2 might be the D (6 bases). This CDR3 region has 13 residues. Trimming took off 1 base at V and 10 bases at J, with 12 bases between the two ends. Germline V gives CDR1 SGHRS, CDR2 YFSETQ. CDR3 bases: TGCGCCAGCAGCTTGTCTAGCGTCGAGGAGCAGTTCTTC. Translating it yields CASSLSSVEEQFF.

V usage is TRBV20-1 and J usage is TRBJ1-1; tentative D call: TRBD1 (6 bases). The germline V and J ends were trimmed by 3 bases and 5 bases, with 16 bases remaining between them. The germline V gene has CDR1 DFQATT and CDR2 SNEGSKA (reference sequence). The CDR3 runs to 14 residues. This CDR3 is CSARSPGAETEAFF. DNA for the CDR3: TGCAGTGCTAGGAGCCCGGGGGCCGAGACTGAAGCTTTCTTT.

This chain's CDR3 is CASSQAMGASYEQYF. The CDR3 DNA is TGTGCCAGCAGCCAAGCTATGGGGGCGAGCTACGAGCAGTACTTC. The rearrangement uses TRBV14 and TRBJ2-7, with D maybe TRBD1 (6 bases). V lost 1 base, J lost 3 bases, and 13 bases lay in between. The V gene's germline CDR1 is SGHDN and CDR2 FVKESK. This CDR3 is built from 15 residues.

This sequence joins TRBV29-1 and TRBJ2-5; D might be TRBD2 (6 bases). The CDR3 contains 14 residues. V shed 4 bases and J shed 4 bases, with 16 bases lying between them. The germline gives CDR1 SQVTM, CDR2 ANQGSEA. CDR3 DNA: TGCAGCGTTGGAAGGACGACTAGAGGAGAGACCCAGTACTTC. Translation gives CSVGRTTRGETQYF.

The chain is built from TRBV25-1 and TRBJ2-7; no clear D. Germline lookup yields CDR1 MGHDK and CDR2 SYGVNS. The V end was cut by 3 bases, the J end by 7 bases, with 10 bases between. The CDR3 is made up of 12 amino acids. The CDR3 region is CASSEGKLEQYF. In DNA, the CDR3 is TGTGCCAGCAGTGAGGGAAAGTTGGAGCAGTACTTC.

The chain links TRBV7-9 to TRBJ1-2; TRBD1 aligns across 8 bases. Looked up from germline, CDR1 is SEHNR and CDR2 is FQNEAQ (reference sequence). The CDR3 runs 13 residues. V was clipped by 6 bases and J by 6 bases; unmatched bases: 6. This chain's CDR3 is CASSAGGGHGYTF. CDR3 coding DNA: TGTGCCAGCAGTGCAGGGGGCGGGCATGGCTACACCTTC. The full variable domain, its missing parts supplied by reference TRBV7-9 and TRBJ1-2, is DTGVSQNPRHKITKRGQNVTFRCDPISEHNRLYWYRQTLGQGPEFLTYFQNEAQLEKSRLLSDRFSAERPKGSFSTLEIQRTEQGDSAMYLCASSAGGGHGYTFGSGTRLTVV.

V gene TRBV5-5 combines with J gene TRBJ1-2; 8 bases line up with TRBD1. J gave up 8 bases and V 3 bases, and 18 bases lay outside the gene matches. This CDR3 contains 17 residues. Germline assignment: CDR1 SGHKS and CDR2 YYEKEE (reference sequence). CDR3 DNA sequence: TGTGCCAGCAGCTCGATTCCGGGAGGCAGGGGGCATGGAGGCTACACCTTC. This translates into CASSSIPGGRGHGGYTF.

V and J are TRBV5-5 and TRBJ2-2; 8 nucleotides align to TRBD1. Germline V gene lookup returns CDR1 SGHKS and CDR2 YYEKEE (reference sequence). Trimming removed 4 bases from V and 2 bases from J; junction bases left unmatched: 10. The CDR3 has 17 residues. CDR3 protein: CASSHTDGTGNTGELFF. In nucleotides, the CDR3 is TGTGCCAGCAGCCACACAGACGGGACAGGAAACACCGGGGAGCTGTTTTTT.

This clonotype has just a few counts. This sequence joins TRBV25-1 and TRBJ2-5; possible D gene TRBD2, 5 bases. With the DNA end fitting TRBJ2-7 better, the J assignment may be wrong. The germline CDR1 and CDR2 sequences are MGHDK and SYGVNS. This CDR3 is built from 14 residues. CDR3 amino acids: CASRTGYYSGEQYF. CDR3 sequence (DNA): TGTGCCAGCAGGACGGGGTATTATAGTGGCGAGCAGTACTTC.

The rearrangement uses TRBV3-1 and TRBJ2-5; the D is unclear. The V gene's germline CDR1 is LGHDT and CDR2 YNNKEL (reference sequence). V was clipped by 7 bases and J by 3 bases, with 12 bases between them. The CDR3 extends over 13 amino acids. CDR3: CASTPRLEETQYF. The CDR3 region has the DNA TGTGCCAGCACCCCTAGGCTGGAAGAGACCCAGTACTTC.

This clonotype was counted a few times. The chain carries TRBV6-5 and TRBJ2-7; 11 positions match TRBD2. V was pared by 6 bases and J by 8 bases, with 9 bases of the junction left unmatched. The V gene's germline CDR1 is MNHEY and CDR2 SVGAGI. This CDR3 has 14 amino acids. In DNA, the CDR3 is TGTGCCAGCAGCTCCGGGACTAGCGGACGACAGCAGTACTTC. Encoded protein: CASSSGTSGRQQYF.

As DNA, the CDR3 is TGTGCCAGCAGCTTATCGCGAGCTTTTCTGCATTTT. Protein: CASSLSRAFLHF. V usage is TRBV7-2 and J usage is TRBJ1-5; D is unresolved. Germline V gene sequence: CDR1 SGHTA, CDR2 FQGNSA. V lost 2 bases to trimming and J lost 15 bases, with 14 bases between them. The CDR3 runs 12 residues.

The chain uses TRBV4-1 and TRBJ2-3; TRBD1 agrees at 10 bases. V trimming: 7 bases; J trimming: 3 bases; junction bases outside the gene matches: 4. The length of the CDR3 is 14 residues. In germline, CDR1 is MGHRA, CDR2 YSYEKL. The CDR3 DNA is TGCGCCAGCAATGGACAGGGGGGAACAGATACGCAGTATTTT. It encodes CASNGQGGTDTQYF.

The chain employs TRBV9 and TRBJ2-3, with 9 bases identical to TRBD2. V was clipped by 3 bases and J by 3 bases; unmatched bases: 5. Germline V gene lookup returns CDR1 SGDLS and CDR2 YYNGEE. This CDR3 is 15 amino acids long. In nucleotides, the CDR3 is TGTGCCAGCAGCGACACTAGCGGGCTAACAGATACGCAGTATTTT. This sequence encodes CASSDTSGLTDTQYF.

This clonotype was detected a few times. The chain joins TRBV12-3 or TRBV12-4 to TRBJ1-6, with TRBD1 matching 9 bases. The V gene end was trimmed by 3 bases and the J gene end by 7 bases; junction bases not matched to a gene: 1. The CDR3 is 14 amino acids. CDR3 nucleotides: TGTGCCAGCAGTTTCGGACAGGGGAATTCACCCCTCCACTTT. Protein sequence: CASSFGQGNSPLHF.

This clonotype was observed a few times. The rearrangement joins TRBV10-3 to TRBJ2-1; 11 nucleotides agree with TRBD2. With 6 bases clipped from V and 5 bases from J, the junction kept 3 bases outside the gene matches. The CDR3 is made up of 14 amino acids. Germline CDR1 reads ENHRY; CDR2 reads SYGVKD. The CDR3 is CAIRGLAEDNEQFF. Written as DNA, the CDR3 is TGTGCCATCAGGGGACTAGCGGAGGACAATGAGCAGTTCTTC.

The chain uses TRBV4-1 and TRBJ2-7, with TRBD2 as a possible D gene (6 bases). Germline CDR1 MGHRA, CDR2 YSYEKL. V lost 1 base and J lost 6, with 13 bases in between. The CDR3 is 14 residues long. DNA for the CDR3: TGCGCCAGCAGCCAAGGGGGTGGGGGGACCGAGCAGTACTTC. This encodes CASSQGGGGTEQYF.

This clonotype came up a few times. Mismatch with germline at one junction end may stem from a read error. The CDR3 spells CSANEQFF. The CDR3 region has the DNA TGCAGCGCTAATGAGCAGTTCTTC. The J gene is TRBJ2-1, the V gene TRBV20-1; D gene ambiguous. Germline-derived CDR1 and CDR2 are DFQATT and SNEGSKA (reference sequence). This CDR3 contains 8 residues.

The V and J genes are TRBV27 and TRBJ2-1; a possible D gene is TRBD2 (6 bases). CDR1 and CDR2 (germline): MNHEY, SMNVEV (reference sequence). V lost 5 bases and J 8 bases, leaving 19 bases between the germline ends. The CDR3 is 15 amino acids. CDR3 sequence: CASSPSGRDRHEQFF. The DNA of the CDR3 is TGTGCCAGCAGTCCCAGTGGGCGGGACCGGCATGAGCAGTTCTTC.

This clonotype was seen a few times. CDR3 in amino acids: CSARRTGLEAFF. The CDR3 DNA follows: TGCAGTGCTAGGAGGACAGGTCTTGAAGCTTTCTTT. J is TRBJ1-1 and V is TRBV20-1, with 7 bases aligning to TRBD1. This CDR3 is built from 12 residues. Germline assignment: CDR1 DFQATT and CDR2 SNEGSKA (reference sequence). Trimming cost V 3 bases and J 7 bases; bases outside gene matches: 5.